This is a list of T cell receptor beta chains from one sample in a study of blood T cell repertoires in COVID-19. Sequencing used immunoSEQ multiplex PCR; TCRdb keeps in-frame clones, though not all of them. The sample lists about 200,000 clones; 86% were seen once. Sequenced input: PBMCs or T cells enriched from blood (not recorded which). The source is a man aged 35-49 years with acute COVID-19. CDR3s include the opening cysteine and the closing phenylalanine or tryptophan. D genes are given only for firm matches. Expanded clones get a size class; other rows say once, few or many, or leave the size out.

TRBV30	TRBD1	-	TRBJ1-2	TGTGCCTGGAGCGAGAGCGATATCTGGACAGGGCACTATGGCTACACCTTC	CAWSESDIWTGHYGYTF
TRBV6-4	-	-	TRBJ1-6	TGTGCCAGCCCGTCAAAGGGAGCTTCACCCCTCCACTTT	CASPSKGASPLHF
TRBV19	-	-	TRBJ1-5	TGTGCCAGCGGACAGCCGGATCAGCCCCAGCATTTT	CASGQPDQPQHF
TRBV9	-	-	TRBJ1-1	TGTGCCAGCAGCGCAACAGGGTACACTGAAGCTTTCTTT	CASSATGYTEAFF
TRBV19	-	-	TRBJ2-1	TGTGCCAGTAGTCGTTTAGAGGGCCAGTACAATGAGCAGTTCTTC	CASSRLEGQYNEQFF
TRBV28	-	-	TRBJ2-3	TGTGCCAGCAAGGGGTCCTCCACTACAGATACGCAGTATTTT	CASKGSSTTDTQYF
TRBV11-2	-	-	TRBJ2-3	TGTGCCAGCAGCTCGGTAAGGGGCTGGACAGATACGCAGTATTTT	CASSSVRGWTDTQYF
TRBV6-1	-	-	TRBJ1-2	TGTGCCAGCAGTTATCTGGATAGCGGCTACACCTTC	CASSYLDSGYTF
TRBV28	-	few	TRBJ1-2	TGTGCCAGCACCAACCCTGGAGGGAGGAACTATGGCTACACCTTC	CASTNPGGRNYGYTF
TRBV28	TRBD2	-	TRBJ2-7	TGTGCCAGCAGTTTCCCGGGACTAGCGTCCCACGAGCAGTACTTC	CASSFPGLASHEQYF
TRBV18	TRBD2	-	TRBJ2-2	TGTGCCAGCTCGCCTAGCGGGAGGTGGCGGGACACCGGGGAGCTGTTTTTT	CASSPSGRWRDTGELFF
TRBV6-2/TRBV6-3	TRBD2	-	TRBJ2-1	TGTGCCAGCACTTACACTAGCGGGAGGATAGGAGCTACTAGCTCCTACAATGAGCAGTTCTTC	CASTYTSGRIGATSSYNEQFF
TRBV4-1	TRBD2	-	TRBJ2-7	TGCGCCAGCAGCCAAGCAGCGGGACTAGCGGGCGCCTACGAGCAGTACTTC	CASSQAAGLAGAYEQYF
TRBV7-2	-	few	TRBJ2-1	TGTGCCAGCAGTTTAGGACTGGCCTTTGATGAGCAGTTCTTC	CASSLGLAFDEQFF
TRBV7-9	-	-	TRBJ2-1	TGTGCCAGCAGCTTAGGGGACTCGATGAGCGAGATCTTC	CASSLGDSMSEIF
TRBV29-1	-	-	TRBJ2-6	TGCAGCGCCATTGACAGGACCGGGGCCAACGTCCTGACTTTC	CSAIDRTGANVLTF
TRBV28	-	few	TRBJ2-2	TGTGCCAGCAGTTTTTGGGAGCGAGGAGACACCGGGGAGCTGTTTTTT	CASSFWERGDTGELFF
TRBV12-3/TRBV12-4	-	-	TRBJ1-5	TGTGCCAGCAGTTACCTAAGTCAGCCCCAGCATTTT	CASSYLSQPQHF
TRBV7-2	TRBD2	-	TRBJ2-3	TGTGCCAGCAGCTTAGGCCTAGCGGGGAAGGGAGATACGCAGTATTTT	CASSLGLAGKGDTQYF
TRBV5-4	-	-	TRBJ1-2	TGTGCCAGCAGCTTTCAGGACGGGGCTAACTATGGCTACACCTTC	CASSFQDGANYGYTF
TRBV28	-	-	TRBJ2-7	TGTGCCAGCAGTCCTTTAGCGGACTACGAGCAGTACTTC	CASSPLADYEQYF
TRBV6-5	-	once	TRBJ1-6	TGTGCCAGCAGTCCCCGTGCGGCGGAGAATTCACCCCTCCACTTT	CASSPRAAENSPLHF
TRBV5-4	TRBD1	-	TRBJ1-1	TGTGCCAGCAGCCCATGGACAGGGGCCCAGGGAACTGAAGCTTTCTTT	CASSPWTGAQGTEAFF
TRBV28	-	-	TRBJ2-7	TGTGCCAGCAGTATTCTAAGAGGGGGAGGGCCCAACGAGCAGTACTTC	CASSILRGGGPNEQYF
TRBV6-6	-	-	TRBJ2-7	TGTGCCAGCAGTTACGGGGCAGACTACGAGCAGTACTTC	CASSYGADYEQYF
TRBV29-1	-	-	TRBJ2-3	TGCAGCGCCCGCAGTGAGGGGGTAGATACGCAGTATTTT	CSARSEGVDTQYF
TRBV6-2/TRBV6-3	TRBD2	-	TRBJ2-5	TGTGCCAGCAGTCGACTAGCGGGTCGACAAGAGACCCAGTACTTC	CASSRLAGRQETQYF
TRBV2	-	-	TRBJ1-6	TGTGCCAGCAGTGGGCGGGTGAATTCACCCCTCCACTTT	CASSGRVNSPLHF
TRBV12-3/TRBV12-4	-	once	TRBJ1-1	TGTGCCAGCAGTTTCACAGGGAACACTGAAGCTTTCTTT	CASSFTGNTEAFF
TRBV7-8	-	-	TRBJ1-4	TGTGCCAGCAGCTTAAAGAGCGGAGGCGGTGCAACTAATGAAAAACTGTTTTTT	CASSLKSGGGATNEKLFF
TRBV5-4	-	once	TRBJ2-2	TGTGCCAGCAGCTTTCCCGGGACTCTTACCGGGGAGCTGTTTTTT	CASSFPGTLTGELFF
TRBV9	-	-	TRBJ1-5	TGTGCCAGCAGCGTAGCCAGTAATCAGCCCCAGCATTTT	CASSVASNQPQHF
TRBV18	-	-	TRBJ1-1	TGTGCCAGCTCACTAATGGGGGGGGCTGAAGCTTTCTTT	CASSLMGGAEAFF
TRBV5-1	-	once	TRBJ1-2	TGCGCCAGCAGCTCTACCTCCTACCAGGGAAACACCTTC	CASSSTSYQGNTF
TRBV9	-	-	TRBJ2-7	TGTGCCAGCAGCCCCTCCCGGGACTTCTACGAGCAGTACTTC	CASSPSRDFYEQYF
TRBV18	-	-	TRBJ1-5	TGTGCCAGCTCTGAGGGCAATCAGCCCCAGCATTTT	CASSEGNQPQHF